What follows are 28 T cell receptor beta chains derived from one specimen sequenced in a study of breast tumors, draining lymph nodes, adjacent tissues (dated by TCRdb to 2016 to 2017). To prepare the library, multiplex PCR was applied. The sequencer listed for this sample is Illumina HiSeq 2000. Using fastp trimming at Q25 and MiXCR clonotype assembly, TCRdb reanalyzed the public sequencing data and kept in-frame beta chains. All rows with the same CDR3 protein become a single entry with the most common DNA and genes. The sample table records 16,000 or so distinct CDR3 sequences; roughly 46% of these occur just once. About an eighth of the sample belongs to the ten largest clones. The sample taken for sequencing was tumor-adjacent breast tissue. Receptors were obtained from a female donor with breast cancer. Some clones in this sample may be carry-over from other donors' samples.

J is TRBJ1-6 and V is TRBV5-1; 10 bases align to TRBD1. The length of the CDR3 is 17 residues. J was trimmed by 7 bases and V by 3 bases; bases with no gene match: 10. Germline CDR1 and CDR2: SGHRS and YFSETQ. CDR3 sequence reads: CASSSPRTGGGNSPLHF. The CDR3 coding sequence is TGCGCCAGCAGCTCCCCGAGGACAGGGGGTGGCAATTCACCCCTCCACTTT.

In its sample, this clonotype ranks as medium-sized. The V and J genes are TRBV11-2 and TRBJ2-7, with D tentatively TRBD1 (6 bases). CDR1 and CDR2 from the germline V gene are SGHAT and FQNNGV. The V and J ends lost 3 bases and 2 bases respectively, with 14 bases between them. The CDR3 loop spans 15 amino acids. The CDR3 region is CASSFQGFPTYEQYF. DNA for the CDR3: TGTGCCAGCAGCTTTCAGGGGTTCCCAACCTACGAGCAGTACTTC.

In its sample, this clonotype was seen many times. V and J are TRBV20-1 and TRBJ2-2; 10 bases map to TRBD2. This CDR3 comprises 14 residues. Germline CDR1 DFQATT, CDR2 SNEGSKA (reference sequence). V was pared by 4 bases and J by 4 bases, with 3 bases of the junction left unmatched. The CDR3 loop is CSATRLAGTGELFF. CDR3 in DNA: TGCAGTGCTACGAGACTAGCGGGCACCGGGGAGCTGTTTTTT.

This chain joins TRBV28 and TRBJ2-5; D call uncertain. The CDR3 totals 13 residues. Per germline, CDR1 MDHEN and CDR2 SYDVKM. The ends were cut back, 10 bases at V and 5 bases at J, with 17 bases in the middle. The CDR3 protein is CATAIRSGETQYF. CDR3 DNA: TGTGCCACCGCCATTCGCAGTGGGGAGACCCAGTACTTC.

This clonotype was found a few times. The V and J genes are TRBV3-1 and TRBJ2-7, with 10 bases matching TRBD1. V dropped 4 bases and J dropped 4; count of bases not matched to a gene: 4. CDR3 size: 14 residues. Germline V gives CDR1 LGHDT, CDR2 YNNKEL (reference sequence). Written as DNA, the CDR3 is TGTGCCAGCAGCCCGACAGGGGGCGGTTACGAGCAGTACTTC. This gives the protein CASSPTGGGYEQYF.

The chain carries TRBV2 and TRBJ1-2, with 12 bases fitting TRBD1. Germline loops: CDR1 SNHLY, CDR2 FYNNEI. The CDR3 has 16 residues. V was clipped by 6 bases and J by 8 bases; unmatched bases: 13. CDR3 sequence (DNA): TGTGCCAGCAGAATACCCGGGACAGGGGGCAGAGCCGGCTACACCTTC. It encodes CASRIPGTGGRAGYTF.

About this clonotype itself: The germline gene is not matched at one end of the junction; a read error may be the cause. The rearrangement uses TRBV7-8 and TRBJ1-2, with TRBD1 as a possible D gene (6 bases). The CDR3 covers 15 residues. The germline gives CDR1 SGHVS, CDR2 FQNEAQ. CDR3: CASSSSGGANYGYPF. Written as DNA, the CDR3 is TGTGCCAGCAGCTCTAGCGGGGGGGCCAACTATGGCTACCCCTTC.

Details on this clonotype: This may be a read error, as it is one base from a much larger clone. The V gene is TRBV7-6, the J gene TRBJ1-1; D is possibly TRBD1 (5 bases). The germline V gene has CDR1 SGHVS and CDR2 FNYEAQ. CDR3 length: 12 residues. CDR3 DNA sequence: TGTGCCAGCAGCTCAGGGAACACTGGAGCTTTCTTT. It yields the protein CASSSGNTGAFF.

This clonotype showed up many times. V gene TRBV5-8 combines with J gene TRBJ1-3; 7 bases line up with TRBD1. Germline V CDR1 and CDR2: SGHTS, YDEGEE. The trim removed 7 bases at V and 0 bases at J, leaving 7 bases unmatched. This CDR3 has 15 amino acids. The CDR3 nucleotides read TGTGCCAGCCCGGGACAGCGGAGCTCTGGAAACACCATATATTTT. Protein product: CASPGQRSSGNTIYF.

This clonotype was seen repeatedly, ten times or more. Given a much more abundant clone one base away, this may be a read error. The CDR3 loop reads CASSLGQAGQPQHF. CDR3 sequence (DNA): TGTGCCAGCAGCTTGGGTCAGGCAGGACAGCCCCAGCATTTT. V usage is TRBV5-6 and J usage is TRBJ1-5, with no clear D. Trimming left V 0 bases short and J 7 bases short, with 11 bases between. Germline-derived CDR1 and CDR2 are SGHDT and YYEEEE. CDR3 length: 14 residues. The entire variable domain, with the rest obtained from reference TRBV5-6 and TRBJ1-5, is as follows: DAGVTQSPTHLIKTRGQQVTLRCSPKSGHDTVSWYQQALGQGPQFIFQYYEEEERQRGNFPDRFSGHQFPNYSSELNVNALLLGDSALYLCASSLGQAGQPQHFGDGTRLSIL.

This clonotype was counted many times. A much larger clone lies a single base off, so this may be a read error. The chain employs TRBV6-1 and TRBJ2-5, with D hard to call. Germline CDR1 reads MNHNS; CDR2 reads SASEGT. The CDR3 totals 12 residues. Trimming took 5 bases from V and 5 from J, leaving 9 bases between them. The CDR3 spells CASSHLGETQYF. The CDR3 bases are TGTGCCAGCAGTCACTTGGGGGAGACCCAGTACTTC.

This clonotype is classed as large (0.1 to 1%). This sequence joins TRBV5-1 and TRBJ2-7; perhaps TRBD2 as D (5 bases). Germline V CDR1 and CDR2: SGHRS, YFSETQ. This CDR3 contains 14 residues. The V and J ends lost 0 bases and 2 bases respectively, with 9 bases between them. CDR3 in amino acids: CASSLVAYTYEQYF. CDR3 DNA sequence: TGCGCCAGCAGCTTGGTAGCGTACACCTACGAGCAGTACTTC.

This clonotype was counted ten times or more. DNA for the CDR3: TGTGCCAGCAGCCAAGATTATGGATCTAGCACAGATACGCAGTATTTT. Encoded protein: CASSQDYGSSTDTQYF. The chain couples TRBV14 to TRBJ2-3; D is uncertain. From germline, CDR1 is SGHDN and CDR2 FVKESK. The V and J ends lost 0 bases and 0 bases respectively, with 10 bases between them. CDR3 length: 16 amino acids.

This clonotype showed up many times. A read error is possible here, since a much larger clone lies one base away. This chain connects TRBV20-1 to TRBJ1-2; D is uncertain. Trimming pared 2 bases from V and 4 bases from J, leaving 17 bases between. The CDR3 contains 15 residues. Germline V lookup: CDR1 DFQATT, CDR2 SNEGSKA (reference sequence). The CDR3 nucleotides are TGCAGTGCTAGATCTCCCCTGGTAGGCGCCTATGGCTACACCTTC. Encoded protein: CSARSPLVGAYGYTF.

This clonotype was recorded at least ten times. The chain recombines TRBV12-3 or TRBV12-4 with TRBJ2-1; 7 bases fit TRBD1. The CDR3 consists of 14 residues. The trim removed 7 bases at V and 2 bases at J, leaving 5 bases unmatched. CDR3 sequence (DNA): TGTGCCAGCAAGATGACAGGGCCCTACAATGAGCAGTTCTTC. Translation: CASKMTGPYNEQFF.

This clonotype was recorded many times. The chain carries TRBV5-6 and TRBJ2-2, with D perhaps being TRBD1 or TRBD2 (5 bases each). Germline CDR1 SGHDT, CDR2 YYEEEE. Trimming stripped 5 bases from V and 4 bases from J, with 15 bases between. This CDR3 comprises 15 residues. The CDR3 reads CASRGTGRVTGELFF. The CDR3 nucleotides read TGTGCCAGCAGGGGAACGGGGCGAGTCACCGGGGAGCTGTTTTTT.

By proportion, this clonotype is medium-sized. The J gene is TRBJ2-4, the V gene TRBV6-1, with D maybe TRBD1 (5 bases). Trimming cost V 2 bases and J 6 bases, with 8 bases left between them. Germline CDR1 MNHNS, CDR2 SASEGT. This CDR3 contains 13 residues. The DNA for the CDR3 is TGTGCCAGCAGTGAAATGACAGTAAACATTCAGTACTTC. Protein sequence: CASSEMTVNIQYF.

To note about this clonotype: The DNA is left out, because the CDR3 cannot be placed on it with certainty; the CDR3 is given as TCRdb lists it. The V call is TRBV20-1, the J call TRBJ2-5; TRBD1 is the table's D call and was not checked against the DNA. In germline, CDR1 is DFQATT, CDR2 SNEGSKA (reference sequence). The CDR3 is 20 amino acids long, termini counted. CDR3 loop: CSAYGASHYGYTFGSGTQYF.

The table lists this clonotype with many counts. The chain recombines TRBV5-1 with TRBJ2-3, with 10 bases matching TRBD2. V was clipped by 4 bases and J by 6 bases; unmatched bases: 11. The germline V gene has CDR1 SGHRS and CDR2 YFSETQ. The length of the CDR3 is 16 residues. The CDR3 region is CASSPPSGGDWDTQYF. The CDR3 DNA is TGCGCCAGCAGCCCACCAAGCGGGGGGGATTGGGATACGCAGTATTTT.

About this clonotype: One junction end does not reproduce the germline sequence, and a read error may be involved. The chain has TRBV11-2 and TRBJ2-7; TRBD2 agrees at 9 bases. Germline loops: CDR1 SGHAT, CDR2 FQNNGV. The CDR3 loop spans 18 amino acids. CDR3 region: CASGLVAGAPPPSGEQYF. Here the CDR3 DNA reads TGTGCCAGCGGCTTAGTAGCGGGGGCGCCCCCCCCTTCTGGCGAGCAGTACTTC.

The rearrangement links TRBV20-1 to TRBJ1-2; maybe TRBD1 (5 bases). The CDR3 runs 13 residues. Trimming cost V 6 bases and J 4 bases, with 15 bases left between them. Germline CDR1 reads DFQATT; CDR2 reads SNEGSKA (reference sequence). CDR3 in amino acids: CSAMTGEGYGYTF. The CDR3 DNA reads TGCAGTGCCATGACGGGGGAGGGCTATGGCTACACCTTC.

This clonotype is termed medium-sized. The V and J genes are TRBV10-3 and TRBJ2-1; 10 bases align to TRBD2. The junction had 14 bases not matched to a gene; V was cut back by 3 bases and J by 9 bases. Germline loops: CDR1 ENHRY, CDR2 SYGVKD. The CDR3 covers 17 residues. In DNA form, the CDR3 reads TGTGCCATCAGTGACAGGAGGGGGCTAGCGGGAGCCGTTGAGCAGTTCTTC. As protein: CAISDRRGLAGAVEQFF.

This clonotype was seen ten or more times. Just one base apart from a much larger clone, this may be a read error. The rearrangement links TRBV9 to TRBJ2-6; D assignment may be TRBD1 or TRBD2 (6 bases each). The germline V gene has CDR1 SGDLS and CDR2 YYNGEE. CDR3 length: 17 amino acids. CDR3 DNA sequence: TGTGCCAGCAGCGCGGAGGAGGGGGGCTCTGGGGCCACCGTCCTGACTTTC. Translation gives CASSAEEGGSGATVLTF.

The chain joins TRBV2 to TRBJ1-6; weak D call: TRBD1 (5 bases). V was trimmed by 6 bases and J by 18 bases, leaving 15 bases between them. Germline CDR1 reads SNHLY; CDR2 reads FYNNEI. The CDR3 is made up of 11 amino acids. Written as DNA, the CDR3 is TGTGCCAGCAGAATGGGGGGACGCCCCCACTTT. The encoded protein is CASRMGGRPHF.

The chain uses TRBV9 and TRBJ2-3; 11 bases map to TRBD2. This CDR3 spans 16 amino acids. The germline CDR1 and CDR2 sequences are SGDLS and YYNGEE. V gave up 5 bases and J gave up 4 bases; unmatched junction bases: 9. CDR3 in amino acids: CASSEVAGGLSDTQYF. CDR3 nucleotides: TGTGCCAGCAGTGAAGTAGCGGGGGGGCTGTCAGATACGCAGTATTTT. Full variable domain (rest looked up from reference TRBV9 and TRBJ2-3): DSGVTQTPKHLITATGQRVTLRCSPRSGDLSVYWYQQSLDQGLQFLIQYYNGEERAKGNILERFSAQQFPDLHSELNLSSLELGDSALYFCASSEVAGGLSDTQYFGPGTRLTVL.

This clonotype was detected a few times. The V call is TRBV7-8, the J call TRBJ2-1, with TRBD2 matching 7 bases. Germline loops: CDR1 SGHVS, CDR2 FQNEAQ. The CDR3 sequence is 15 residues long. The V and J ends lost 5 bases and 3 bases, in that order; junction bases with no gene match: 7. CDR3 region: CASSALAVDYNEQFF. CDR3 coding DNA: TGTGCCAGCAGCGCTCTAGCGGTCGACTACAATGAGCAGTTCTTC.

This clonotype was seen at least ten times. The chain carries TRBV19 and TRBJ2-2; D not resolved. With 6 bases removed from V and 8 bases from J, the gap between germline ends came to 10 bases. The CDR3 is 12 amino acids. The V gene's germline CDR1 is LNHDA and CDR2 SQIVND (reference sequence). The CDR3: CASSLNLGELFF. CDR3 sequence (DNA): TGTGCCAGTAGCCTAAACTTAGGGGAGCTGTTTTTT.

This clonotype is deemed medium-sized (0.01 to 0.1%). CDR3 in amino acids: CASSLVGNDDSPLHF. As DNA, the CDR3 is TGCGCCAGCAGCTTGGTAGGGAACGACGATTCACCCCTCCACTTT. V usage is TRBV5-1 and J usage is TRBJ1-6; no clear D gene. Germline CDR1 reads SGHRS; CDR2 reads YFSETQ. CDR3 length: 15 residues. Trimming removed 0 bases at V and 8 bases at J, with 12 bases between.